This T cell receptor (beta chain) derives from a study of beta chain features in type 1 diabetes. Study results and caveats: People with Type 1 diabetes carried modestly yet significantly shorter TCRB CDR3s in all four CD4+ subsets.

Points on this clone: Its antigen remains unknown.

The authors sorted CD4+ naive, central memory, regulatory and stem cell-like memory cells via CD45RO/CCR7/CD25/CD127/CD95/CD27. The authors reverse transcribed all of the isolated RNA, so sequencing captured expressed TCRB transcripts. Profiled with immunoSEQ multiplex PCR; TCRdb holds only in-frame clones, not every one. Of under 850,000 clones in the sample, around 15% were seen once. CDR3 size: 10 residues. CDR1 is ENHRY, CDR2 SYGVKD, per germline. V shed 8 bases and J shed 7 bases, with 5 bases lying between them. The clonotype was recovered from a man aged 18 to 35 with type 1 diabetes. The rearrangement uses TRBV10-3 and TRBJ2-2, with D unresolved. Sequences were obtained from naive CD4+ T cells from blood. CDR3: CAIGYGELFF. DNA for the CDR3: TGTGCCATCGGGTACGGGGAGCTGTTTTTT.